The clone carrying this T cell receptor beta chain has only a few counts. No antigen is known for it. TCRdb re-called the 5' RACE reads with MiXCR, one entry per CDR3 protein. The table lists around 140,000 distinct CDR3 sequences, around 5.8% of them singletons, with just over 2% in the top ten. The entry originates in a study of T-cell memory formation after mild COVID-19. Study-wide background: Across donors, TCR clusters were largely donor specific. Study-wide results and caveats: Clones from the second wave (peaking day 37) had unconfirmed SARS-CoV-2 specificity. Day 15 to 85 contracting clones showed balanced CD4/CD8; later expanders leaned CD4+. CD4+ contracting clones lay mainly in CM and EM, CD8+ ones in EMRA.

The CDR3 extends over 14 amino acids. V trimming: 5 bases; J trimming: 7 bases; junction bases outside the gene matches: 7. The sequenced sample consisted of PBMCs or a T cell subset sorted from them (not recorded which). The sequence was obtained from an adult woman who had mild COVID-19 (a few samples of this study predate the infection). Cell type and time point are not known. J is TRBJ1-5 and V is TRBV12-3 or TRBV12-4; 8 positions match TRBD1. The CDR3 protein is CASSPGQGKQPQHF. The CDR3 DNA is TGTGCCAGCAGTCCCGGACAGGGTAAACAGCCCCAGCATTTT.